This T cell receptor (beta chain) was identified during a study of blood T cell repertoires in COVID-19. In the study overall: COVID-19 samples collected from the United States, Italy and Spain covered acute and convalescent phases.

Sequencing was performed with immunoSEQ multiplex PCR; in TCRdb, only in-frame clones are kept and a portion is missing. Of tens of thousands of clones in the sample, 86% were seen once. CDR1 and CDR2 (germline): MNHEY, SVGAGI. Between the trimmed V and J ends, which lost 11 bases and 0 bases, there was a span of 17 bases. This CDR3 is built from 15 residues. The sample holds one count of this clone. This clonotype was obtained from a man aged 50 or older with active or convalescent COVID-19. The source material was peripheral blood. The chain has TRBV6-5 and TRBJ1-5; TRBD1 is a possible D gene (5 bases). The CDR3 region has the DNA TGTGCCGCTTCCAGGACAATTTATAGCAATCAGCCCCAGCATTTT. Its translation is CAASRTIYSNQPQHF.